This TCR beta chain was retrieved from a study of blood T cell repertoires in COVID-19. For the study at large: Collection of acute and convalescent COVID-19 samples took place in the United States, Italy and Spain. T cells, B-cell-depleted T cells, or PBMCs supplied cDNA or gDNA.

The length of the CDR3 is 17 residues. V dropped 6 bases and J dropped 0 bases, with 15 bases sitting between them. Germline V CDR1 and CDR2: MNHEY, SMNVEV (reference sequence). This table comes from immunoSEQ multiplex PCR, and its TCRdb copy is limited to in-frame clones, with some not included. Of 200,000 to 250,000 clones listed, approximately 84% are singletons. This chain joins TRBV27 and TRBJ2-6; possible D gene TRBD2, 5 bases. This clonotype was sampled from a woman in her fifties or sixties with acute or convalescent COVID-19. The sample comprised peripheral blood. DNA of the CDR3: TGTGCCAGCAGCCTTGGACTGCCTTACTCTGGGGCCAACGTCCTGACTTTC. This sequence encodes CASSLGLPYSGANVLTF.